This T cell receptor (beta chain) was recovered during a study of identifying expanded T cells in peripheral blood. Study-wide findings and caveats: Over about two and four weeks, about 15 and 18 clones changed, versus roughly 1.1 between replicates.

Clones were read by immunoSEQ multiplex PCR, and TCRdb kept only the in-frame ones, dropping some. This sample has 120,000 or so clones; more than 80% occur once, and the top ten carry about 3.1%. This clone was observed once. The antigen is not known. Input material: blood. The receptor comes from a person aged 18 to 75 in good health.

The CDR3 protein is CASTTTGELFF. The CDR3 nucleotides are TGCGCCAGCACCACGACCGGGGAGCTGTTTTTT. J is TRBJ2-2 and V is TRBV5-1; D is unresolved. Trimming removed 6 bases from V and 5 bases from J, with 5 bases in between. The CDR3 is 11 residues long. From germline, CDR1 is SGHRS and CDR2 YFSETQ.